This T cell receptor beta chain was identified during a study of memory CD4+ T cells and cytomegalovirus serostatus. General study results and limits: About two fifths of the roughly 150 known CMV-associated TCRbeta sequences appeared in CD4+ memory.

The table came from immunoSEQ multiplex PCR; TCRdb's copy has only in-frame clones and leaves some out. The profile covers 60,000 or so clones, with more than 70% appearing a single time and about 0.5% taken by the ten largest. A word on this clone: Its cognate antigen is unknown.

Per the germline V gene, CDR1 is LGHNA and CDR2 is YSLEER. The CDR3 extends over 18 amino acids. V shed 2 bases and J shed 2 bases, with 22 bases lying between them. The sort gate was single viable CD3+CD4+CD8-CD45RO+ cells for memory CD4+ T cells. Sequencing input: memory CD4+ T cells from blood. V gene TRBV4-3 combines with J gene TRBJ2-7, with a possible D match to TRBD2 (6 bases). The sequence was collected from an adult in good health and CMV-seronegative. Some clones in this sample may be carry-over from other donors' samples. The CDR3 DNA sequence: TGCGCCAGCAGCCAAACTTGGGCCCCCGGGAGTGGGGCCTACGAGCAGTACTTC. This sequence encodes CASSQTWAPGSGAYEQYF.